These 15 T cell receptor beta chains share one sample of origin, sequenced in a study of Graves' ophthalmopathy and Graves' hyperthyroidism. Amplified material comprised TCR beta CDR3 regions derived from RNA transcripts. HTBI primers were used in a first-round RT-PCR, which preceded a second-round multiplex PCR. TCRdb reprocessed the multiplex PCR reads via MiXCR and lists one record per CDR3 protein. The data contain about 210,000 distinct CDR3 sequences, roughly 29% of them seen just once; the ten biggest clones take up 8.5% to 9.5%. Sequenced sample: peripheral blood. The receptors shown here come from a man aged 50 to 59 with Graves' ophthalmopathy.

This clonotype was counted ten times or more. The chain employs TRBV27 and TRBJ2-7; either TRBD1 or TRBD2 may fit D (5 bases each). The CDR3 covers 12 residues. V was shortened by 4 bases and J by 10 bases, with 14 bases between the two germline ends. The germline V gene has CDR1 MNHEY and CDR2 SMNVEV (reference sequence). This CDR3 is CASSSLRGPQYF. The CDR3 DNA follows: TGTGCCAGCAGTTCCCTACGGGGACCTCAGTACTTC.

This clonotype was seen many times. The gene calls are TRBV13 and TRBJ1-5; D is undetermined. The V gene's germline CDR1 is PRHDT and CDR2 FYEKMQ (reference sequence). The V and J ends lost 5 bases and 4 bases respectively, with 9 bases between them. This CDR3 contains 13 residues. In DNA form, the CDR3 reads TGTGCCAGCAGCCGCTATGGGAATCAGCCCCAGCATTTT. This gives the protein CASSRYGNQPQHF.

This clonotype has ten or more counts. The chain joins TRBV30 to TRBJ2-2, with D uncertain. The CDR3 loop spans 13 amino acids. The germline gives CDR1 GTSNPN, CDR2 SVGIG (reference sequence). Trimming stripped 1 base from V and 5 bases from J, with 8 bases between. CDR3 bases: TGTGCCTGGAGTGGGACCTTAACCGGGGAGCTGTTTTTT. As protein: CAWSGTLTGELFF. The full variable domain, completed using reference TRBV30 and TRBJ2-2, is SQTIHQWPATLVQPVGSPLSLECTVEGTSNPNLYWYRQAAGRGLQLLFYSVGIGQISSEVPQNLSASRPQDRQFILSSKKLLLSDSGFYLCAWSGTLTGELFFGEGSRLTVL.

J is TRBJ1-6 and V is TRBV5-1; 9 bases align to TRBD1. The V and J ends lost 0 bases and 9 bases, in that order; junction bases with no gene match: 4. The V gene's germline CDR1 is SGHRS and CDR2 YFSETQ. The CDR3 is made up of 15 amino acids. CDR3 residues: CASSLDRTGASPLHF. DNA of the CDR3: TGCGCCAGCAGCTTGGACCGGACAGGGGCTTCACCCCTCCACTTT.

This sequence joins TRBV12-3 or TRBV12-4 and TRBJ1-1, with a tentative D call TRBD1 (6 bases). CDR3 size: 15 residues. V lost 4 bases and J lost 0, with 12 bases in between. The CDR3 here is CASSWLTGMNTEAFF. CDR3 coding DNA: TGTGCCAGCAGTTGGTTGACAGGTATGAACACTGAAGCTTTCTTT.

The table lists this clonotype with many counts. CDR3 DNA: TGTGCCAGCAGCTCAAATTCGGGCGAGCAGTACTTC. Residues: CASSSNSGEQYF. V and J are TRBV7-9 and TRBJ2-7; D gene uncertain. V gave up 4 bases and J gave up 6 bases, with 10 bases separating them. The CDR3 is made up of 12 amino acids. Per the germline V gene, CDR1 is SEHNR and CDR2 is FQNEAQ (reference sequence).

The sample holds many counts of this clonotype. The CDR3 region is CASSPQGWGPQHF. CDR3 in DNA: TGTGCCAGTAGTCCACAGGGTTGGGGGCCCCAGCATTTT. V is TRBV19 and J is TRBJ1-5; tentative D call: TRBD1 (6 bases). The CDR3 consists of 13 residues. V lost 5 bases, J lost 9 bases, and 14 bases lay in between. Germline CDR1 is LNHDA and CDR2 is SQIVND (reference sequence).

This clonotype was found many times. This chain links TRBV20-1 with TRBJ1-2, with TRBD1 matching over 8 bases. In germline, CDR1 is DFQATT, CDR2 SNEGSKA (reference sequence). The CDR3 totals 12 residues. V lost 5 bases and J lost 6; bases outside the gene matches: 5. This CDR3 reads CSAGQGDHGYTF. As DNA, the CDR3 is TGCAGTGCTGGACAGGGTGATCATGGCTACACCTTC.

The rearrangement uses TRBV10-3 and TRBJ2-3; no clear D. This CDR3 has 14 residues. CDR1 and CDR2 (germline): ENHRY, SYGVKD. V lost 10 bases and J lost 0, with 14 bases in between. The CDR3 DNA reads TGTGCCACCCTCCCGGACGGCAGCACAGATACGCAGTATTTT. Protein sequence: CATLPDGSTDTQYF.

At least ten counts were recorded for this clonotype. The chain couples TRBV18 to TRBJ2-7; 9 bases align to TRBD2. The CDR3 is made up of 14 amino acids. J gave up 4 bases and V 5 bases, and 6 bases lay outside the gene matches. Germline V gene sequence: CDR1 KGHSH, CDR2 LQKENI. The CDR3, as DNA: TGTGCCAGCTCATTAGCGGGAGATCTGTACGAGCAGTACTTC. Translation gives CASSLAGDLYEQYF.

J is TRBJ1-1 and V is TRBV29-1, with D unresolved. The germline V and J ends were trimmed by 7 bases and 1 base, with 10 bases remaining between them. Germline values: CDR1 SQVTM, CDR2 ANQGSEA. The CDR3 spans 12 residues. CDR3 DNA sequence: TGCAGCGGGCGGGCAGGGAACACTGAAGCTTTCTTT. This gives the protein CSGRAGNTEAFF.

Many counts were recorded for this clonotype. The V and J genes are TRBV5-1 and TRBJ2-7; 9 nucleotides align to TRBD1. The CDR3 contains 14 residues. J gave up 6 bases and V 4 bases, and 8 bases lay outside the gene matches. Per the germline V gene, CDR1 is SGHRS and CDR2 is YFSETQ. The chain's CDR3 is CASSVGTGYGEQYF. The CDR3 bases are TGCGCCAGCAGCGTCGGGACAGGGTATGGCGAGCAGTACTTC.

The chain has TRBV5-1 and TRBJ2-2; D is undetermined. The CDR3 loop spans 13 amino acids. The V end lost 0 bases, the J end lost 10 bases, and 10 bases lay between the germline ends. Germline V CDR1 and CDR2: SGHRS, YFSETQ. The CDR3, as DNA: TGCGCCAGCAGCTTGGCGGACCGCTTGGAGCTGTTTTTT. This gives the protein CASSLADRLELFF.

The sample holds many counts of this clonotype. The chain uses TRBV20-1 and TRBJ1-5; D might be TRBD1 (5 bases). Looked up from germline, CDR1 is DFQATT and CDR2 is SNEGSKA (reference sequence). V gave up 3 bases and J gave up 1 base, with 7 bases separating them. The CDR3 runs 13 residues. CDR3 sequence reads: CSASGDSNQPQHF. CDR3 DNA sequence: TGCAGTGCTAGTGGGGACAGCAATCAGCCCCAGCATTTT.

Written as DNA, the CDR3 is TGTGCCAGCAGTTACTCCATCTCCTACGAGCAGTACTTC. It specifies CASSYSISYEQYF. The chain has TRBV6-5 and TRBJ2-7; D is unresolved. The V and J ends lost 0 bases and 0 bases respectively, with 3 bases between them. From germline, CDR1 is MNHEY and CDR2 SVGAGI. This CDR3 comprises 13 residues.